The 4 T cell receptor beta chains listed next were all sequenced from one sample in a study of response to subunit inactivated influenza vaccine. From the RT-PCR reads, TCRdb called clonotypes with MiXCR, one entry per CDR3 protein. The repertoire includes approximately 700,000 distinct CDR3 sequences, approximately 14% of them detected once, and roughly 6.4% sits in the top ten. The input for sequencing was PBMCs from blood, taken less than 15 days before vaccination. These receptors were taken from a man aged 50-59 years who received an inactivated influenza vaccine.

This clonotype was found a few times. This chain links TRBV2 with TRBJ2-1; a weak D match, TRBD1 (6 bases). The CDR3 consists of 11 residues. The germline V and J ends were trimmed by 7 bases and 8 bases, with 9 bases remaining between them. The germline gives CDR1 SNHLY, CDR2 FYNNEI. The DNA for the CDR3 is TGTGCCAGCAACAGGGTCGATGAGCAGTTCTTC. It is translated as CASNRVDEQFF.

This chain joins TRBV3-1 and TRBJ2-7, with unresolved D. Germline V gives CDR1 LGHDT, CDR2 YNNKEL (reference sequence). This CDR3 has 14 residues. Between the trimmed V and J ends, which lost 0 bases and 3 bases, there was a span of 9 bases. The CDR3 DNA reads TGTGCCAGCAGCCAAGAGTGGCACGACTACGAGCAGTACTTC. Its translation: CASSQEWHDYEQYF.

The chain employs TRBV20-1 and TRBJ2-1; 8 bases fit TRBD2. Looked up from germline, CDR1 is DFQATT and CDR2 is SNEGSKA (reference sequence). Losses at the gene ends were 6 bases for V and 4 bases for J; bases not matched to a gene: 11. This CDR3 region has 15 residues. CDR3 residues: CSAGDLAGPYNEQFF. The CDR3 nucleotides read TGCAGTGCCGGAGACCTAGCGGGCCCTTACAATGAGCAGTTCTTC.

The table lists this clonotype with a few counts. The rearrangement links TRBV3-1 to TRBJ1-1; maybe TRBD1 (6 bases). The germline V and J ends were trimmed by 7 bases and 3 bases, with 15 bases remaining between them. Germline CDR1 and CDR2: LGHDT and YNNKEL (reference sequence). This CDR3 has 14 residues. The CDR3 region is CASKEQGYHTEAFF. DNA of the CDR3: TGTGCCAGCAAGGAACAGGGATATCACACTGAAGCTTTCTTT. The full variable domain, in which reference TRBV3-1 and TRBJ1-1 provide the parts outside the CDR3, is DTAVSQTPKYLVTQMGNDKSIKCEQNLGHDTMYWYKQDSKKFLKIMFSYNNKELIINETVPNRFSPKSPDKAHLNLHINSLELGDSAVYFCASKEQGYHTEAFFGQGTRLTVV.